The T cell receptor (beta chain) described here comes from a study of memory CD4+ T cells and cytomegalovirus serostatus. Single viable CD3+CD4+CD8-CD45RO+ cells were sorted as the memory CD4+ T cells. In the original analysis: After removing out-of-frame reads, around 2.2 million distinct TCRbeta sequences remained. This table comes from immunoSEQ multiplex PCR, and its TCRdb copy is limited to in-frame clones, with some not included. V and J calls and clone size are those listed in that table; D and trimming were worked out from the DNA. The data show 45,000 to 60,000 clones, around 82% seen once. V lost 4 bases and J lost 1, with 8 bases in between. There are 14 residues in the CDR3. CDR1 and CDR2 (germline): SGHRS, YFSETQ.

The rearrangement links TRBV5-1 to TRBJ1-4; a possible D gene is TRBD1 (6 bases). This sequence was found in an adult in good health and CMV-seropositive. The source material was memory CD4+ T cells from blood. CDR3 bases: TGCGCCAGCAGCAAGGGGGTAACTAATGAAAAACTGTTTTTT. Its translation is CASSKGVTNEKLFF.